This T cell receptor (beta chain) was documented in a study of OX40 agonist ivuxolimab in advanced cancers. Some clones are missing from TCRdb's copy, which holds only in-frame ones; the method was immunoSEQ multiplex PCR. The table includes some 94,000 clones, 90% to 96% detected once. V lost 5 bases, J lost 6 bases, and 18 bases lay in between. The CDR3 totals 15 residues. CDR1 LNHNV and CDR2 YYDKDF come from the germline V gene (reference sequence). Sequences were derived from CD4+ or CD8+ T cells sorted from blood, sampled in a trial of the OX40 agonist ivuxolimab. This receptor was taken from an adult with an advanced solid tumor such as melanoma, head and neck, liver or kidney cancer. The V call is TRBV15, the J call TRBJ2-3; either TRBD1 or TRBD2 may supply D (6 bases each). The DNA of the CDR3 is TGTGCCACCAGCGTAGGTAGGGGGGCCGTTGATACGCAGTATTTT. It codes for CATSVGRGAVDTQYF. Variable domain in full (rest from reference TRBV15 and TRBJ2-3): DAMVIQNPRYQVTQFGKPVTLSCSQTLNHNVMYWYQQKSSQAPKLLFHYYDKDFNNEADTPDNFQSRRPNTSFCFLDIRSPGLGDTAMYLCATSVGRGAVDTQYFGPGTRLTVL.